This T cell receptor beta chain was sequenced for a study of cytomegalovirus exposure and HLA in healthy donors. Study-wide results and caveats: TCR beta sequences reportedly predicted most subjects' HLA-A and HLA-B alleles accurately. Later on, a genetic analysis was performed. It linked a missense variant in DCLRE1C with V- and J-gene trimming of TCR beta.

Vbeta (60) and Jbeta (13) primers were used in the PCR. Generated by immunoSEQ multiplex PCR, the TCRdb table keeps only in-frame clones and is missing some. The repertoire holds roughly 100,000 clones, with 55% to 75% as singletons. This clone was observed a few times. Its specificity is not known. V was pared by 8 bases and J by 15 bases, with 12 bases of the junction left unmatched. Germline V gene lookup returns CDR1 SNHLY and CDR2 FYNNEI. The CDR3 extends over 13 amino acids. The chain employs TRBV2 and TRBJ2-1, with 11 nucleotides matching TRBD2. The receptor was derived from a man aged 60 to 69 in good health and CMV-seronegative. Sequencing input: PBMCs. CDR3 region: CASSALAGDLGFF. The DNA for the CDR3 is TGTGCCAGCTCCGCACTAGCGGGGGACCTAGGGTTCTTC.